Listed below are T cell receptor beta chains from one sample, sequenced in a study of human T cells and chemical hapten exposure. One entry per CDR3 protein, called by TCRdb with MiXCR from the RACE reads. The table has 65,000 to 85,000 distinct CDR3 sequences, about 11% seen once; the top ten hold 3.5%. This sample comprised whole blood, obtained in connection with sensitization to the hapten diphenylcyclopropenone (DPC). These receptors all stem from a woman aged 55-69 years with alopecia areata. Some clones in this sample may be carry-over from other donors' samples. Each CDR3 is given with its conserved first and last residue. Each record gives: D gene, J gene, V gene, CDR3 length, clone size, CDR3 DNA, CDR3 protein. D genes are given only for firm matches. The size field is filled for only some rows; it gives once, few, many or a size class.

NA,TRBJ2-3,TRBV4-2,16,few,TGTGCCAGCACCGCAAGCGGAGTAACTAGCACAGATACGCAGTATTTT,CASTASGVTSTDTQYF
NA,TRBJ1-5,TRBV20-1,14,few,TGCAGTGCTAGTATTGGACCCAGCAATCAGCCCCAGCATTTT,CSASIGPSNQPQHF
NA,TRBJ1-2,TRBV9,14,NA,TGTGCCAGCAGCGCTGATCCGAATAACTATGGCTACACCTTC,CASSADPNNYGYTF
NA,TRBJ1-1,TRBV18,15,few,TGTGCCAGCTCCCCAACGGAGATACCGAACACTGAAGCTTTCTTT,CASSPTEIPNTEAFF
NA,TRBJ2-2,TRBV19,15,many,TGTGCCAGTAGACAACTCGACAGGATCACCGGGGAGCTGTTTTTT,CASRQLDRITGELFF
TRBD1,TRBJ2-5,TRBV2,13,few,TGTGCCAGCACGGAGGACAGGGCTGAGACCCAGTACTTC,CASTEDRAETQYF
TRBD1,TRBJ2-3,TRBV6-2/TRBV6-3,14,few,TGTGCCAGCACCTCAGGGGGCAGCACAGATACGCAGTATTTT,CASTSGGSTDTQYF
NA,TRBJ1-4,TRBV12-3/TRBV12-4,14,NA,TGTGCCAGCAGCTTCACCGCAACTAATGAAAAACTGTTTTTT,CASSFTATNEKLFF
TRBD2,TRBJ2-4,TRBV7-2,12,many,TGTGCCAGCAGCACGCGGGGGGGCCCTCAGTACTTC,CASSTRGGPQYF
NA,TRBJ2-7,TRBV28,12,many,TGTGCCAGCAGCCCAGGGAAGTACGAGCAGTACTTC,CASSPGKYEQYF
NA,TRBJ1-4,TRBV7-2,15,few,TGTGCCAGCAGCTTTAAGGGCCAAGGCGGGGAAAAACTGTTTTTT,CASSFKGQGGEKLFF
TRBD2,TRBJ2-1,TRBV3-1,16,NA,TGTGCCAGCAGCCAAGAATGGGGACTCGGGAGGAATGAGCAGTTCTTC,CASSQEWGLGRNEQFF
TRBD1,TRBJ2-1,TRBV9,16,few,TGTGCCAGCAGCGTAGCTTACAGGGGGCGATACAATGAGCAGTTCTTC,CASSVAYRGRYNEQFF
NA,TRBJ2-1,TRBV9,17,few,TGTGCCAGCAGCGTAGTCGGGGGGCCCCTAGACTACAATGAGCAGTTCTTC,CASSVVGGPLDYNEQFF
NA,TRBJ2-7,TRBV10-1,13,many,TGCGCCAGCCAACAGGGCCCTAACTACGAGCAGTACTTC,CASQQGPNYEQYF
NA,TRBJ2-2,TRBV9,13,NA,TGTGCCAGCAGCGTCGGTCCGGTCGGGGAGCTGTTTTTT,CASSVGPVGELFF
NA,TRBJ2-6,TRBV5-4,17,many,TGTGCCAGCAGCTTGATGGGACGGCACTCTGGGGCCAACGTCCTGACTTTC,CASSLMGRHSGANVLTF